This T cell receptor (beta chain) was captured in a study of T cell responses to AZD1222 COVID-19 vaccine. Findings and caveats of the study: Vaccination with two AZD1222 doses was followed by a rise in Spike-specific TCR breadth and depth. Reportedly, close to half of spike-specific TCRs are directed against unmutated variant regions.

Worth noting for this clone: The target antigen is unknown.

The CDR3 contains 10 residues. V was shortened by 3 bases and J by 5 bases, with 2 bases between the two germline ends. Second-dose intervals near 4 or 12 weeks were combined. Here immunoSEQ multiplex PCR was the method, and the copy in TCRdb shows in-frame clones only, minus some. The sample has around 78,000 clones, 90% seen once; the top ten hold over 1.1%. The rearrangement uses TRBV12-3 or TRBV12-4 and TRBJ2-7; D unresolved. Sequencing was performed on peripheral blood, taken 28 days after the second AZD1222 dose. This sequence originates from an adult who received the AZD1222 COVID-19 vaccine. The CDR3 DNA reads TGTGCCAGCAGTTTCAACGAGCAGTACTTC. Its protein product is CASSFNEQYF.